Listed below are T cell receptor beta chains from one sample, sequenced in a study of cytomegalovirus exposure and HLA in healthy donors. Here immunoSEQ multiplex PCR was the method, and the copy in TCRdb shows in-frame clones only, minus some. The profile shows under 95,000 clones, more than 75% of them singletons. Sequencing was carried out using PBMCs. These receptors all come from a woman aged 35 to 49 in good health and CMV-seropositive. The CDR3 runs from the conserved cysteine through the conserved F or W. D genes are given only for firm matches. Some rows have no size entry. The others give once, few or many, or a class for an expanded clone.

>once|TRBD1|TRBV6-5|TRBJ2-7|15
CASSYTDRVGYEQYF
TGTGCCAGCAGTTATACGGACAGGGTCGGGTACGAGCAGTACTTC
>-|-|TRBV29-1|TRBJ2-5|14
CSVEDLRVQETQYF
TGCAGCGTTGAAGATCTACGGGTACAAGAGACCCAGTACTTC
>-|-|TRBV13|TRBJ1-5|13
CASSLKLIGAQHF
TGTGCCAGCAGCCTAAAGTTAATCGGGGCCCAGCATTTT
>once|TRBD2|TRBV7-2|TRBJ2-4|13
CASSFEGGHIQYF
TGTGCCAGCAGCTTCGAGGGAGGGCACATTCAGTACTTC
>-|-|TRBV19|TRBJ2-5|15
CASRPQGRVQETQYF
TGTGCCAGTAGACCTCAGGGGAGGGTCCAAGAGACCCAGTACTTC
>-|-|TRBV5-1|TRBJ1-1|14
CASSFHPEDTEAFF
TGCGCCAGCAGCTTCCATCCCGAGGACACTGAAGCTTTCTTT
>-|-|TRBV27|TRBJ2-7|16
CASSPTGLVSTYEQYF
TGTGCCAGCAGTCCCACAGGGTTGGTGAGTACCTACGAGCAGTACTTC
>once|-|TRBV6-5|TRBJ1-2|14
CASSYSGGIYGYTF
TGTGCCAGCAGTTACTCGGGAGGCATCTATGGCTACACCTTC
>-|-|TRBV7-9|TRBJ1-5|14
CASSFTGYGQPQHF
TGTGCCAGCAGCTTCACAGGGTACGGTCAGCCCCAGCATTTT
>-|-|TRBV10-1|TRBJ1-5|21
CASLRGRTLHPSLHSNQPQHF
TGCGCCAGCCTCCGAGGGCGAACACTGCACCCGTCCCTCCATAGCAATCAGCCCCAGCATTTT
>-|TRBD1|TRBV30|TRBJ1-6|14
CAWSVQQGYSPLHF
TGTGCCTGGAGTGTACAACAGGGGTATTCACCCCTCCACTTT
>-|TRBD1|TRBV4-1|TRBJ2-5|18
CASSQDLYRDRGNGAQYF
TGCGCCAGCAGCCAAGACCTCTACCGGGACAGGGGAAATGGGGCCCAGTACTTC
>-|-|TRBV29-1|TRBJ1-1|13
CSAASTGNTEAFF
TGCAGCGCCGCCTCGACGGGGAACACTGAAGCTTTCTTT
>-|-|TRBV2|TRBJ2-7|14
CASIRTERPYEQYF
TGTGCCAGCATAAGAACGGAGCGTCCCTACGAGCAGTACTTC
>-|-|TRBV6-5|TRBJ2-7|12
CASGGDSYEQYF
TGTGCCAGCGGAGGGGATTCCTACGAGCAGTACTTC
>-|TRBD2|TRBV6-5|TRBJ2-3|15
CASRARLAGGDTQYF
TGTGCCAGCAGAGCCCGACTAGCGGGAGGAGATACGCAGTATTTT
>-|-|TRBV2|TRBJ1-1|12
CASTGTTTEAFF
TGTGCCAGCACGGGGACAACCACTGAAGCTTTCTTT
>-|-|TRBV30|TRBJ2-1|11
CAWSYTNEQFF
TGTGCCTGGAGCTATACCAATGAGCAGTTCTTC
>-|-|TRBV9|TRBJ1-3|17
CASSEGGTDLSGNTIYF
TGTGCCAGCAGCGAGGGGGGGACGGACCTCTCTGGAAACACCATATATTTT
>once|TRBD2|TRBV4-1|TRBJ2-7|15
CASSQEPSGGYEQYF
TGCGCCAGCAGCCAAGAACCTAGCGGGGGGTACGAGCAGTACTTC
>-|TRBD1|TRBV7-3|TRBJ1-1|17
CASGRTGGFESGTEAFF
TGTGCCAGCGGGCGGACAGGGGGCTTTGAATCGGGAACTGAAGCTTTCTTT
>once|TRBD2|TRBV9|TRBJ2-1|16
CASSGLGGGVTIEQFF
TGTGCCAGCAGCGGTTTGGGCGGGGGGGTAACAATAGAGCAGTTCTTC
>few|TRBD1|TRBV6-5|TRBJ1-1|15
CASSYSSTGVFEAFF
TGTGCCAGCAGTTACTCTTCGACAGGGGTATTCGAAGCTTTCTTT
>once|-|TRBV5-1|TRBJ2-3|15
CASSAGWVGTDTQYF
TGCGCCAGCAGCGCAGGATGGGTTGGCACAGATACGCAGTATTTT
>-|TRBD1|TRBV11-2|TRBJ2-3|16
CASSLGRDRSTDTQYF
TGTGCCAGCAGCTTAGGCCGGGACAGGTCCACAGATACGCAGTATTTT
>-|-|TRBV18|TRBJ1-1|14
CASSPAGDDTEAFF
TGTGCCAGCTCACCGGCGGGGGACGACACTGAAGCTTTCTTT
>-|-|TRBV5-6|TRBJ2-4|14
CASSPSLAKNIQYF
TGTGCCAGCAGTCCGTCCCTGGCCAAAAACATTCAGTACTTC
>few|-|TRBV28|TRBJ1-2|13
CASNGPGGYGYTF
TGTGCCAGCAACGGTCCGGGAGGCTATGGCTACACCTTC
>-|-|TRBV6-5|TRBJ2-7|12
CAVKGVHYEQYF
TGTGCCGTGAAGGGGGTTCATTACGAGCAGTACTTC